These T cell receptor beta chains were read from a single sample in a study of blood T cell repertoires in COVID-19. The table came from immunoSEQ multiplex PCR; TCRdb's copy has only in-frame clones and leaves some out. The table shows around 400,000 clones, with roughly 87% occurring only once. The source material was PBMCs or T cells enriched from blood (not recorded which). The source is a woman aged 50 to 60 who had recovered from COVID-19. Each CDR3 is given with its conserved first and last residue. Each record gives: D gene, J gene, V gene, clone size, CDR3 protein, CDR3 DNA. D genes are given only for firm matches. The size field is filled for only some rows; it gives once, few, many or a size class.

>-|TRBJ1-1|TRBV11-1|-
CASSLERALNTEAFF
TGTGCCAGCAGCTTAGAGCGGGCTTTGAACACTGAAGCTTTCTTT
>-|TRBJ1-2|TRBV4-3|-
CASSQGGGNYGYTF
TGCGCCAGCAGCCAAGGGGGGGGTAACTATGGCTACACCTTC
>TRBD1|TRBJ1-1|TRBV7-3|-
CASSLRRDRNTEAFF
TGTGCCAGCAGCTTACGGCGGGACAGGAACACTGAAGCTTTCTTT
>-|TRBJ1-1|TRBV4-2|-
CASSQNQGTEAFF
TGTGCCAGCAGCCAAAATCAGGGTACTGAAGCTTTCTTT
>TRBD2|TRBJ2-5|TRBV30|-
CAWNTLAGVQETQYF
TGTGCCTGGAATACCTTAGCGGGGGTGCAAGAGACCCAGTACTTC
>TRBD2|TRBJ2-2|TRBV5-1|few
CASSWTSPNTGELFF
TGCGCCAGCAGCTGGACTAGCCCGAACACCGGGGAGCTGTTTTTT
>-|TRBJ2-3|TRBV9|-
CASSDRGAIEEDTQYF
TGTGCCAGCAGCGACCGGGGGGCCATTGAGGAAGATACGCAGTATTTT
>-|TRBJ1-1|TRBV18|-
CASSRNRVGSTFTEAFF
TGTGCCAGCTCACGCAACAGGGTTGGGTCTACTTTCACTGAAGCTTTCTTT
>-|TRBJ2-1|TRBV2|few
CASTRQGGVNEQFF
TGTGCCAGCACCCGACAGGGAGGAGTGAATGAGCAGTTCTTC
>-|TRBJ2-1|TRBV5-4|few
CASTLQIADNEQFF
TGTGCCAGCACCCTACAAATAGCCGACAATGAGCAGTTCTTC
>-|TRBJ2-3|TRBV12-3/TRBV12-4|-
CASSLINTQYF
TGTGCCAGCAGTTTAATAAATACGCAGTATTTT
>-|TRBJ2-5|TRBV3-1/TRBV3-2|-
CASSQDFAGETQYF
TGTGCCAGCAGCCAAGATTTCGCCGGGGAGACCCAGTACTTC
>-|TRBJ2-3|TRBV29-1|-
CSVLQIQPLDTQYF
TGCAGCGTCTTACAAATACAACCCCTAGATACGCAGTATTTT
>TRBD1|TRBJ1-5|TRBV5-1|few
CASSESGTGNQPQHF
TGCGCCAGCAGCGAAAGCGGGACAGGGAATCAGCCCCAGCATTTT
>-|TRBJ1-3|TRBV5-1|few
CASSPPRPTGNTIYF
TGCGCCAGCAGCCCTCCTAGGCCCACTGGAAACACCATATATTTT
>-|TRBJ1-1|TRBV14|-
CASSLVPGTEAFF
TGTGCCAGCAGCCTTGTGCCCGGGACTGAAGCTTTCTTT
>TRBD1|TRBJ1-2|TRBV19|once
CASCQGALGYGYTF
TGTGCCAGCTGTCAGGGGGCGTTAGGCTATGGCTACACCTTC
>-|TRBJ2-7|TRBV5-1|-
CASRGQGMGEQYF
TGCGCCAGCAGAGGCCAGGGAATGGGCGAGCAGTACTTC
>-|TRBJ1-2|TRBV4-2|once
CASSQVGGQGAMFGYTF
TGTGCCAGCAGCCAAGTAGGCGGCCAGGGTGCCATGTTTGGCTACACCTTC
>-|TRBJ1-4|TRBV5-1|once
CASSLGLEDEKLFF
TGCGCCAGCAGCTTGGGGTTAGAGGATGAAAAACTGTTTTTT
>-|TRBJ2-6|TRBV6-2/TRBV6-3|-
CASRRAPNFSGANVLTF
TGTGCCAGCCGCCGGGCCCCCAATTTTTCTGGGGCCAACGTCCTGACTTTC
>-|TRBJ2-5|TRBV4-2|-
CASSQDGILETQYF
TGTGCCAGCAGCCAAGATGGCATTTTGGAGACCCAGTACTTC
>TRBD1|TRBJ1-2|TRBV30|-
CAWRGQGLNYGYTF
TGTGCCTGGAGGGGACAGGGCCTTAACTATGGCTACACCTTC
>TRBD1|TRBJ1-2|TRBV4-2|-
CASSQGTGSSYGYTF
TGTGCCAGCAGCCAAGGGACAGGATCATCATATGGCTACACCTTC
>-|TRBJ2-7|TRBV12-2|-
CASRPRAVPEQYF
TGTGCAAGTCGCCCCCGAGCGGTTCCCGAGCAGTACTTC
>TRBD2|TRBJ2-7|TRBV29-1|-
CSVTSGRAGEQYF
TGCAGCGTGACTAGCGGGAGGGCTGGTGAGCAGTACTTC
>-|TRBJ2-7|TRBV5-6|-
CASSLSLGPRRGGEQYF
TGTGCCAGCAGCTTGTCGTTAGGGCCCCGGCGAGGAGGAGAGCAGTACTTC
>-|TRBJ2-2|TRBV7-2|-
CASSLQANLNTGELFF
TGTGCCAGCAGCTTACAGGCGAACTTGAACACCGGGGAGCTGTTTTTT
>TRBD1|TRBJ1-6|TRBV28|-
CASSSYPGQQNSPLHF
TGTGCCAGCAGTTCCTATCCGGGACAGCAAAATTCACCCCTCCACTTT
>TRBD2|TRBJ2-1|TRBV7-6|-
CASSLLADPVFEQFF
TGTGCCAGCAGCTTACTAGCGGACCCAGTTTTTGAGCAGTTCTTC
>TRBD1|TRBJ1-2|TRBV13|once
CASSLGTDTYGYTF
TGTGCCAGCAGCCTGGGGACAGATACCTATGGCTACACCTTC
>-|TRBJ2-1|TRBV27|-
CASSTGQSSYNEQFF
TGTGCCAGCAGCACCGGACAGAGCTCCTACAATGAGCAGTTCTTC
>-|TRBJ1-1|TRBV5-6|once
CASSLLGGGLNTEAFF
TGTGCCAGCAGCTTGTTAGGTGGGGGCTTGAACACTGAAGCTTTCTTT
>-|TRBJ1-6|TRBV27|-
CASTSLAGAPNSPLHF
TGTGCCAGCACCTCCTTAGCGGGTGCGCCAAATTCACCCCTCCACTTT
>-|TRBJ2-7|TRBV19|-
CASSNRVSYEQYF
TGTGCCAGTAGTAACAGGGTGTCGTACGAGCAGTACTTC
>TRBD1|TRBJ1-5|TRBV19|-
CASSGTGGIFQPQHF
TGTGCCAGTAGTGGGACAGGGGGGATCTTTCAGCCCCAGCATTTT
>-|TRBJ1-2|TRBV4-2|-
CASSRRSQLTNYGYTF
TGTGCCAGCAGCCGCCGATCACAGCTAACTAACTATGGCTACACCTTC
>TRBD2|TRBJ2-1|TRBV5-6|-
CASQPEAGAIYNEQFF
TGTGCCAGCCAACCAGAAGCGGGAGCGATCTACAATGAGCAGTTCTTC
>TRBD1|TRBJ1-5|TRBV3-1/TRBV3-2|once
CASSQGTGGGNQPQHF
TGTGCCAGCAGCCAAGGGACAGGGGGTGGGAATCAGCCCCAGCATTTT
>-|TRBJ2-7|TRBV20-1|-
CSARLPDEQYF
TGCAGTGCTAGACTCCCTGACGAGCAGTACTTC
>TRBD1|TRBJ1-2|TRBV15|-
CATSSAQTGLYYGYTF
TGTGCCACCAGCAGTGCCCAGACAGGGTTGTACTATGGCTACACCTTC
>-|TRBJ2-1|TRBV6-2/TRBV6-3|-
CASSQLVNEQFF
TGTGCCAGCAGTCAACTAGTCAATGAGCAGTTCTTC
>-|TRBJ2-7|TRBV5-1|-
CASSPSGFRPYAYF
TGCGCCAGCAGCCCGTCAGGGTTCAGGCCGTACGCGTACTTC
>TRBD1|TRBJ2-7|TRBV27|-
CASSLSVTGGPYEQYF
TGTGCCAGCAGTTTATCAGTCACAGGGGGACCGTACGAGCAGTACTTC
>TRBD1|TRBJ2-1|TRBV7-2|once
CASTKTSAGGFSYNEQFF
TGTGCCAGCACCAAAACCTCGGCAGGGGGCTTCTCCTACAATGAGCAGTTCTTC